The next 23 T cell receptor beta chains were all read from a single sample in a study of cytomegalovirus exposure and HLA in healthy donors. Researchers ran the PCR with 60 Vbeta and 13 Jbeta primers. TCRdb's copy holds only in-frame clones and misses some; the assay was immunoSEQ multiplex PCR. This sample has 170,000 or so clones; more than 80% occur once, and the top ten carry roughly 5.2%. The specimen was PBMCs. These receptors were taken from a man aged 18 to 29 in good health and CMV-seronegative.

This clone was found a few times. V and J are TRBV5-1 and TRBJ2-6, with D unclear. Germline V lookup: CDR1 SGHRS, CDR2 YFSETQ. Trimming shortened V by 6 bases and J by 1 base, and 8 bases separated the two germline ends. The CDR3 runs 14 residues. CDR3 nucleotides: TGCGCCAGCACTACTAATTCTGGGGCCAACGTCCTGACTTTC. It encodes CASTTNSGANVLTF.

This rearrangement joins TRBV18 to TRBJ2-7; the match to TRBD1 covers 7 bases. Per the germline V gene, CDR1 is KGHSH and CDR2 is LQKENI. The CDR3 consists of 14 residues. With 3 bases clipped from V and 3 bases from J, the junction kept 5 bases outside the gene matches. Here the CDR3 reads CASSPKQGSYEQYF. As DNA, the CDR3 is TGTGCCAGCTCACCTAAACAGGGGAGCTACGAGCAGTACTTC.

V usage is TRBV18 and J usage is TRBJ2-6, with D perhaps matching TRBD1 (6 bases). Germline V lookup: CDR1 KGHSH, CDR2 LQKENI. CDR3 length: 12 amino acids. V lost 6 bases to trimming and J lost 12 bases, with 12 bases between them. CDR3 nucleotides: TGTGCCAGCTCGGACGGACAGAGCGTCCTGACTTTC. Its translation is CASSDGQSVLTF.

This clone was seen only a few times. This rearrangement joins TRBV4-1 to TRBJ1-4; 7 nucleotides line up with TRBD1. Germline trimming cut 3 bases from V and 7 bases from J; bases unmatched to any gene: 8. Per germline, CDR1 MGHRA and CDR2 YSYEKL. The CDR3 runs to 15 residues. The CDR3 loop is CASSQSTGWAEKLFF. CDR3 nucleotides: TGCGCCAGCAGCCAGTCGACAGGGTGGGCTGAAAAACTGTTTTTT.

The V gene is TRBV4-2, the J gene TRBJ2-7; 9 nucleotides match TRBD2. Germline-derived CDR1 and CDR2 are LGHNA and YNFKEQ. V trimming: 7 bases; J trimming: 5 bases; junction bases outside the gene matches: 9. CDR3 length: 14 amino acids. In DNA form, the CDR3 reads TGTGCCAGCACCAGTAGCGGGAGCGGGCACGAGCAGTACTTC. Translation: CASTSSGSGHEQYF.

The J gene is TRBJ2-3, the V gene TRBV6-4; 8 bases agree with TRBD2. Germline V gives CDR1 MRHNA, CDR2 SNTAGT. The CDR3 loop spans 13 amino acids. With V trimmed by 6 bases and J by 1 base, 0 bases remained unmatched. CDR3 residues: CASRTSGTDTQYF. Here the CDR3 DNA reads TGTGCCAGCAGGACTAGCGGCACAGATACGCAGTATTTT.

J is TRBJ2-3 and V is TRBV7-9; TRBD1 matches at 7 bases. The CDR3 covers 14 residues. Unmatched junction bases numbered 4, after V lost 5 bases and J lost 2 bases. Germline values: CDR1 SEHNR, CDR2 FQNEAQ (reference sequence). In nucleotides, the CDR3 is TGTGCCAGCAGCCTTGGACAGGCCACAGATACGCAGTATTTT. Translation: CASSLGQATDTQYF.

The chain links TRBV10-3 to TRBJ1-1; possibly TRBD1 for D (5 bases). V shed 0 bases and J shed 0 bases, with 8 bases lying between them. This CDR3 contains 15 residues. From germline, CDR1 is ENHRY and CDR2 SYGVKD. The CDR3 DNA reads TGTGCCATCAGTGAGTCCAGGGCGTTGAACACTGAAGCTTTCTTT. Its translation is CAISESRALNTEAFF.

The chain has TRBV6-1 and TRBJ2-5; 10 bases align to TRBD1. CDR3 length: 15 amino acids. V trimming: 0 bases; J trimming: 5 bases; junction bases outside the gene matches: 3. The germline V gene has CDR1 MNHNS and CDR2 SASEGT. The CDR3 DNA sequence: TGTGCCAGCAGTGAAGCGACAGGGGGCTATGAGACCCAGTACTTC. As protein: CASSEATGGYETQYF.

The rearrangement links TRBV11-3 to TRBJ2-2, with D perhaps matching TRBD1 (5 bases). CDR3 length: 14 amino acids. The germline V gene encodes CDR1 SGHNT and CDR2 YENEEA. V was trimmed by 5 bases and J by 1 base, leaving 8 bases between them. CDR3 protein: CASSTTGNTGELFF. The CDR3 bases are TGTGCCAGCAGCACTACAGGGAACACCGGGGAGCTGTTTTTT.

The gene calls are TRBV2 and TRBJ1-1, with no clear D. From germline, CDR1 is SNHLY and CDR2 FYNNEI. Trimming cost V 5 bases and J 4 bases, with 11 bases left between them. CDR3 length equals 13 residues. The CDR3 DNA follows: TGTGCCAGCAGTTATCGGGGAGGCACTGAAGCTTTCTTT. Its translation: CASSYRGGTEAFF.

This chain uses TRBV4-2 with TRBJ2-3; D is unclear. V was trimmed by 1 base and J by 3 bases, leaving 8 bases between them. Germline V lookup: CDR1 LGHNA, CDR2 YNFKEQ. This CDR3 region has 14 residues. CDR3 residues: CASSQVEMTDTQYF. CDR3 bases: TGTGCCAGCAGCCAAGTAGAGATGACAGATACGCAGTATTTT.

There are a few counts of this clone. CDR3: CASSFTTGNYGYTF. The CDR3 DNA sequence: TGTGCCAGCAGCTTTACGACAGGGAACTATGGCTACACCTTC. This chain uses TRBV5-6 with TRBJ1-2; TRBD1 agrees at 7 bases. The CDR3 sequence is 14 residues long. CDR1 is SGHDT and CDR2 is YYEEEE in the germline V gene. J was trimmed by 2 bases and V by 2 bases; bases with no gene match: 3.

This clone turned up a few times. The chain employs TRBV19 and TRBJ1-5, with D unresolved. In germline, CDR1 is LNHDA, CDR2 SQIVND (reference sequence). V shed 7 bases and J shed 7 bases, with 11 bases lying between them. The CDR3 consists of 12 residues. This CDR3 is CASTQDGQPQHF. Here the CDR3 DNA reads TGTGCCAGTACCCAGGATGGGCAGCCCCAGCATTTT. Together with reference TRBV19 and TRBJ1-5, the CDR3 gives the full variable domain: DGGITQSPKYLFRKEGQNVTLSCEQNLNHDAMYWYRQDPGQGLRLIYYSQIVNDFQKGDIAEGYSVSREKKESFPLTVTSAQKNPTAFYLCASTQDGQPQHFGDGTRLSIL.

The V call is TRBV5-1, the J call TRBJ1-1; no definite D call. The V gene lost 3 bases and the J gene lost 1 base, with 10 bases spanning the gap. Per the germline V gene, CDR1 is SGHRS and CDR2 is YFSETQ. The CDR3 contains 14 residues. In nucleotides, the CDR3 is TGCGCCAGCAGCTACCACAGACAGAACACTGAAGCTTTCTTT. This gives the protein CASSYHRQNTEAFF.

The rearrangement links TRBV2 to TRBJ1-6; perhaps TRBD1 as D (6 bases). The V end lost 4 bases, the J end lost 2 bases, and 9 bases lay between the germline ends. This CDR3 region has 15 residues. Per germline, CDR1 SNHLY and CDR2 FYNNEI. The CDR3 DNA reads TGTGCCAGCAGTGCCCAGGGGCCCTATAATTCACCCCTCCACTTT. Protein sequence: CASSAQGPYNSPLHF.

The J gene is TRBJ2-2, the V gene TRBV28; 9 bases match TRBD1. V lost 6 bases and J lost 6; bases outside the gene matches: 2. From germline, CDR1 is MDHEN and CDR2 SYDVKM. The length of the CDR3 is 13 residues. Written as DNA, the CDR3 is TGTGCCAGCAGCAGACAGGGGGCCGGGGAGCTGTTTTTT. Its translation: CASSRQGAGELFF.

CDR3 sequence: CASSLRLGLAGGETQYF. CDR3 nucleotide sequence: TGTGCCAGCAGCTTACGATTAGGGCTAGCGGGAGGTGAGACCCAGTACTTC. The chain carries TRBV7-9 and TRBJ2-5; 11 bases line up with TRBD2. The CDR3 is 17 amino acids. CDR1 SEHNR and CDR2 FQNEAQ come from the germline V gene (reference sequence). The junction had 10 bases not matched to a gene; V was cut back by 2 bases and J by 5 bases.

This rearrangement joins TRBV18 to TRBJ2-3; no clear D. This CDR3 spans 13 amino acids. Germline assignment: CDR1 KGHSH and CDR2 LQKENI. V lost 3 bases and J lost 3, with 7 bases in between. CDR3 nucleotides: TGTGCCAGCTCACCGAGCGAGACAGATACGCAGTATTTT. Its protein product is CASSPSETDTQYF.

The chain recombines TRBV4-3 with TRBJ2-7, with 9 bases that match TRBD2. Germline V CDR1 and CDR2: LGHNA, YSLEER. The V and J ends lost 1 base and 2 bases, in that order; junction bases with no gene match: 3. This CDR3 spans 15 amino acids. This chain's CDR3 is CASSQGAGGPYEQYF. Here the CDR3 DNA reads TGCGCCAGCAGCCAAGGTGCGGGAGGGCCCTACGAGCAGTACTTC.

This clone appeared a single time. The chain employs TRBV18 and TRBJ2-3, with 12 bases lining up with TRBD1. In germline, CDR1 is KGHSH, CDR2 LQKENI. The V and J ends lost 3 bases and 8 bases, in that order; junction bases with no gene match: 3. CDR3 length: 14 residues. The CDR3 loop reads CASSPGQGAGTQYF. The CDR3 DNA is TGTGCCAGCTCACCGGGACAGGGGGCAGGTACGCAGTATTTT.

This chain connects TRBV7-2 to TRBJ2-7; possibly TRBD1 for D (5 bases). Germline-derived CDR1 and CDR2 are SGHTA and FQGNSA. V gave up 1 base and J gave up 4 bases, with 14 bases separating them. This CDR3 is built from 15 residues. Here the CDR3 reads CASSLVGPTGYEQYF. DNA of the CDR3: TGTGCCAGCAGCTTAGTTGGCCCAACAGGATACGAGCAGTACTTC. Drawing the rest from reference TRBV7-2 and TRBJ2-7, the complete variable domain is GAGVSQSPSNKVTEKGKDVELRCDPISGHTALYWYRQSLGQGLEFLIYFQGNSAPDKSGLPSDRFSAERTGGSVSTLTIQRTQQEDSAVYLCASSLVGPTGYEQYFGPGTRLTVT.

The J gene is TRBJ1-1, the V gene TRBV12-5, with D uncertain. The CDR3 is 12 amino acids. The germline V and J ends were trimmed by 4 bases and 3 bases, with 6 bases remaining between them. The V gene's germline CDR1 is LGHNT and CDR2 FRNRAP. This chain's CDR3 is CASGWSDTEAFF. CDR3 in DNA: TGTGCTAGTGGTTGGTCGGACACTGAAGCTTTCTTT.